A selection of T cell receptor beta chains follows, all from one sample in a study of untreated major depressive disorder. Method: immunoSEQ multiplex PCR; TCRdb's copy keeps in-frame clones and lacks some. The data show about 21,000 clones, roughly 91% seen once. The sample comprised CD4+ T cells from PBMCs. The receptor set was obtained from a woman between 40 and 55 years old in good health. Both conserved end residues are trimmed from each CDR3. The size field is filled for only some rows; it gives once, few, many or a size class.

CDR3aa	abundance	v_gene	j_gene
ASSRGTGQETQY	.	TRBV11-2	TRBJ2-5
ASSLWRDVYNEQF	.	TRBV5-1	TRBJ2-1
ASSSQLDQPQH	.	TRBV28	TRBJ1-5
ASSRDAFNLNYGYT	.	TRBV5-6	TRBJ1-2
ASSQEAGPNTQY	.	TRBV4-2	TRBJ2-3
SVERNYGYT	.	TRBV29-1	TRBJ1-2
ASSLGLPTYNEQF	.	TRBV7-9	TRBJ2-1
AISDGGSYGYT	.	TRBV10-3	TRBJ1-2
AIGSVDEQY	.	TRBV10-3	TRBJ2-7
ASRSRQSMNTGELF	.	TRBV25-1	TRBJ2-2
ASSPRDSNQPQH	few	TRBV6-5	TRBJ1-5
ASSLSVGGTDTQY	.	TRBV5-4	TRBJ2-3
ASSEGMPWAF	few	TRBV6-1	TRBJ1-1
ASSRTGLEQY	.	TRBV5-6	TRBJ2-7
ASSLVGTTQETQY	.	TRBV7-9	TRBJ2-5
ASSFSTSGTTGELF	.	TRBV7-9	TRBJ2-2
ASSRGTGNNEKLF	.	TRBV7-6	TRBJ1-4
ASSDRRLAGGQETQY	.	TRBV2	TRBJ2-5
ASSRTFNQPQH	.	TRBV28	TRBJ1-5
SVTTGSDEKLF	.	TRBV29-1	TRBJ1-4
ASSSPGANVLT	.	TRBV6-5	TRBJ2-6
ASSTLGQGESYT	.	TRBV18	TRBJ1-2
SINWGLTDTQY	.	TRBV29-1	TRBJ2-3
ASSSGTGKPTGELF	.	TRBV7-3	TRBJ2-2
ASSPVGNYGYT	.	TRBV5-4	TRBJ1-2
ASSSSAGGETQY	.	TRBV11-2	TRBJ2-5
ASSIGSGPTEAF	.	TRBV19	TRBJ1-1
ASSLLGKSSGANVLT	.	TRBV5-1	TRBJ2-6